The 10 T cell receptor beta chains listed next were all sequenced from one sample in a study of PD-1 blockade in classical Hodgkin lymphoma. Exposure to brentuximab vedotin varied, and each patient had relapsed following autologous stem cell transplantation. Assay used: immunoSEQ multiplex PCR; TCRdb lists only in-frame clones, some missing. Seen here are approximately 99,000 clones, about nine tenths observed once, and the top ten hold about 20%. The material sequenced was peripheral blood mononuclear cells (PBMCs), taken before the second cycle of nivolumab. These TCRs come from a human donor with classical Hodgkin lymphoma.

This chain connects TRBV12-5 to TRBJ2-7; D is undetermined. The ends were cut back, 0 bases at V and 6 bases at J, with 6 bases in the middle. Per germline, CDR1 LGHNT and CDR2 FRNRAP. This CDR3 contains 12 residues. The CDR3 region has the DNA TGTGCTAGTGGTTTGGTACTCTCCGAGCAGTACTTC. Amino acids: CASGLVLSEQYF.

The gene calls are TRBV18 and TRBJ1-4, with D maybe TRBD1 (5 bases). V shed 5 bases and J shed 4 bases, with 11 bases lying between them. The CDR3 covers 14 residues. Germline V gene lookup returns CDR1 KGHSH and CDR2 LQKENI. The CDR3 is CASSWDGHNEKLFF. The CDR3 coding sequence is TGTGCCAGCTCATGGGACGGTCATAATGAAAAACTGTTTTTT.

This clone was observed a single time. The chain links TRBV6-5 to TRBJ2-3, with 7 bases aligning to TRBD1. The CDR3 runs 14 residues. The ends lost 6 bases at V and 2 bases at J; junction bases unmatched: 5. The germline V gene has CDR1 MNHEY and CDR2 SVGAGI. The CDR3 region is CASRGQLPTDTQYF. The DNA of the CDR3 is TGTGCCAGCAGGGGACAGCTTCCCACAGATACGCAGTATTTT.

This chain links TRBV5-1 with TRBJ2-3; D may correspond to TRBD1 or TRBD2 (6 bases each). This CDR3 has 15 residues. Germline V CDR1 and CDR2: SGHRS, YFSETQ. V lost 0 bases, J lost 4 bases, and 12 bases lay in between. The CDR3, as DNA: TGCGCCAGCAGCTTGGTATACCGGGGGCCAGATACGCAGTATTTT. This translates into CASSLVYRGPDTQYF.

In DNA, the CDR3 is TGTGCCAGCAGCTTAGCGGGGGCGATGCGGGGATTGGAGACCCAGTACTTC. It translates to CASSLAGAMRGLETQYF. V gene TRBV7-9 combines with J gene TRBJ2-5, with D perhaps given as TRBD1 or TRBD2 (6 bases each). CDR1 is SEHNR, CDR2 FQNEAQ, per germline (reference sequence). V was shortened by 0 bases and J by 5 bases, with 19 bases between the two germline ends. The CDR3 is made up of 17 amino acids.

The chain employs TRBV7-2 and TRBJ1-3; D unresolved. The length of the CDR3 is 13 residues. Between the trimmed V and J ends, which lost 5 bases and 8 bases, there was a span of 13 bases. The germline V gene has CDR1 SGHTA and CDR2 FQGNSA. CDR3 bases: TGTGCCAGCAGCCGCGGGAGGCGGGACACCATATATTTT. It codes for CASSRGRRDTIYF.

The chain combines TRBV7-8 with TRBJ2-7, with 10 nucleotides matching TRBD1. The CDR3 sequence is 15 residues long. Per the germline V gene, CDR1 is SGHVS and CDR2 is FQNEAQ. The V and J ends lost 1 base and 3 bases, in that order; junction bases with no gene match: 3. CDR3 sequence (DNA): TGTGCCAGCAGCTTAGGGGGACAGGGGAACTACGAGCAGTACTTC. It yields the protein CASSLGGQGNYEQYF.

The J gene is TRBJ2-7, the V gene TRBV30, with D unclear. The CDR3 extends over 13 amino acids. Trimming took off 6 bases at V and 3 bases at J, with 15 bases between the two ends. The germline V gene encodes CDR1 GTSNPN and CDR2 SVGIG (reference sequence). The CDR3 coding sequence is TGTGCCTGCTGGAAGTTTCCGCACTACGAGCAGTACTTC. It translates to CACWKFPHYEQYF.

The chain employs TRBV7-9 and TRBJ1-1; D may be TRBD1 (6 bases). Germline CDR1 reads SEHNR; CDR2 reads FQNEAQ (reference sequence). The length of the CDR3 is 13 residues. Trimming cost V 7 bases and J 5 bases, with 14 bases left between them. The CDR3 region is CASTMGRGTEAFF. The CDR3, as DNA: TGTGCCAGCACTATGGGTAGGGGGACTGAAGCTTTCTTT.

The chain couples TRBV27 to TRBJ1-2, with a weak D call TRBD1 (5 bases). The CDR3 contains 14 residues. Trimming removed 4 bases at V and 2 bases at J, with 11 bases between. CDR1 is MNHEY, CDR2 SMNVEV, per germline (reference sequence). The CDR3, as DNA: TGTGCCAGCAGTTCCGCGGGACGGAACTATGGCTACACCTTC. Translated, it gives CASSSAGRNYGYTF.